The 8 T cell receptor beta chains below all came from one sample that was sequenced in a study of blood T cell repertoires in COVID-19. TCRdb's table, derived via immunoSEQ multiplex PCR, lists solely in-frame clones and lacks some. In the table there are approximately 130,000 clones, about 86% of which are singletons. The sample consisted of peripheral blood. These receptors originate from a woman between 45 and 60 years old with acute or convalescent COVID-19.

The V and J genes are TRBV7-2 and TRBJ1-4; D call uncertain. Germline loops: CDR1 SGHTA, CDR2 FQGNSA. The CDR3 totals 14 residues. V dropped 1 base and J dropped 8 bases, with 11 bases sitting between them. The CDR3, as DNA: TGTGCCAGCAGCTTAGTGGGCAAAGGAGAAAAACTGTTTTTT. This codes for CASSLVGKGEKLFF.

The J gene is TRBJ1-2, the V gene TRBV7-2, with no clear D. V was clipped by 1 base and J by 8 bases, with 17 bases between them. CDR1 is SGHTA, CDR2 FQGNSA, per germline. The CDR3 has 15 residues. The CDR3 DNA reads TGTGCCAGCAGCTTAGACATTCGGGAGGTAAAGGGCTACACCTTC. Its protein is CASSLDIREVKGYTF. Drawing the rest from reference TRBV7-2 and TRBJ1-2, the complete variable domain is GAGVSQSPSNKVTEKGKDVELRCDPISGHTALYWYRQSLGQGLEFLIYFQGNSAPDKSGLPSDRFSAERTGGSVSTLTIQRTQQEDSAVYLCASSLDIREVKGYTFGSGTRLTVV.

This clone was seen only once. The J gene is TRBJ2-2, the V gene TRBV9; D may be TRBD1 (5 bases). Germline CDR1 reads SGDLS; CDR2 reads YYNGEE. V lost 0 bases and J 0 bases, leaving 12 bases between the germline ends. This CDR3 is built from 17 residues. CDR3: CASSVVQGSANTGELFF. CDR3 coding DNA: TGTGCCAGCAGCGTAGTCCAGGGCAGCGCGAACACCGGGGAGCTGTTTTTT. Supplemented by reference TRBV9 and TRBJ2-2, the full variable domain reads DSGVTQTPKHLITATGQRVTLRCSPRSGDLSVYWYQQSLDQGLQFLIQYYNGEERAKGNILERFSAQQFPDLHSELNLSSLELGDSALYFCASSVVQGSANTGELFFGEGSRLTVL.

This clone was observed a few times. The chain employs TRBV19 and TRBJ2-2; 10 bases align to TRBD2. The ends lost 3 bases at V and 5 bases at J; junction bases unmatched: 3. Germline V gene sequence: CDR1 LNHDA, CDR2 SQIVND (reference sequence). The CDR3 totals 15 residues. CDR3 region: CASSILAGVTGELFF. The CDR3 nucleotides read TGTGCCAGTAGTATCCTAGCGGGAGTGACCGGGGAGCTGTTTTTT.

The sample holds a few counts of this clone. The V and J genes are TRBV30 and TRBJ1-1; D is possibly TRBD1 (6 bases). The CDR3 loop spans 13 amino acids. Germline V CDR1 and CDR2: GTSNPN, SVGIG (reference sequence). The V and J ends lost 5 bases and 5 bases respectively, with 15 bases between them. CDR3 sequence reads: CAWFIGGGTEAFF. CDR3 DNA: TGTGCCTGGTTCATAGGGGGTGGGACTGAAGCTTTCTTT.

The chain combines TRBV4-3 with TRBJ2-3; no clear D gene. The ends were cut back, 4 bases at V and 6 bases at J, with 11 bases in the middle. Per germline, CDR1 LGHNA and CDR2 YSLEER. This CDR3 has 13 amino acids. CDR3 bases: TGCGCCAGCAGCCCGTCCCGGGTGGATACGCAGTATTTT. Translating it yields CASSPSRVDTQYF.

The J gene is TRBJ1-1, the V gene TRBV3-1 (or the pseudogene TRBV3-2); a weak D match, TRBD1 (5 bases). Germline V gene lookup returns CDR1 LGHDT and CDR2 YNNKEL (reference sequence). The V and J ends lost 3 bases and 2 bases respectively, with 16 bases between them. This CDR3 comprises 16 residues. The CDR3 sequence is CASSHKTRQINTEAFF. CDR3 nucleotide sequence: TGTGCCAGCAGCCACAAAACCAGACAGATTAACACTGAAGCTTTCTTT.

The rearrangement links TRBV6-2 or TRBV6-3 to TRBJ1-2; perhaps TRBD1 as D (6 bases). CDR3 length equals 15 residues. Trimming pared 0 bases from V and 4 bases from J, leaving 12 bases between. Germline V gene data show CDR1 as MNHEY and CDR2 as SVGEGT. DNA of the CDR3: TGTGCCAGCAGTTACTCTACAGGGACCTTCTATGGCTACACCTTC. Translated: CASSYSTGTFYGYTF.